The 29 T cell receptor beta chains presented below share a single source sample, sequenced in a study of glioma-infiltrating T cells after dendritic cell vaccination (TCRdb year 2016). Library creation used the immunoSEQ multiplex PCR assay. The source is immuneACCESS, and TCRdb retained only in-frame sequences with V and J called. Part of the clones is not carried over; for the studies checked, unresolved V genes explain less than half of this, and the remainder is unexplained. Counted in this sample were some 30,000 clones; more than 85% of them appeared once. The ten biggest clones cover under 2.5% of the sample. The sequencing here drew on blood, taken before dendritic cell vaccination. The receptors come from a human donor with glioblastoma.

The DNA of the CDR3 is TGCGCCAGCAGCTTGGAAGCGGCGGGGGGACCAAAAGAGACCCAGTACTTC. Residues: CASSLEAAGGPKETQYF. The gene calls are TRBV5-1 and TRBJ2-5, with 8 bases aligning to TRBD2. The CDR3 consists of 17 residues. V lost 0 bases, J lost 3 bases, and 10 bases stayed unmatched. The germline CDR1 and CDR2 sequences are SGHRS and YFSETQ.

The CDR3 region has the DNA TGTGCCAGCAGCTGGAGACTAGCGACGGGCGAGCAGTACTTC. It encodes CASSWRLATGEQYF. The chain couples TRBV7-8 to TRBJ2-7; 8 nucleotides line up with TRBD2. Trimming at V came to 4 bases and at J to 6 bases, leaving 8 bases not matched to a gene. This CDR3 region has 14 residues. Germline V gives CDR1 SGHVS, CDR2 FQNEAQ.

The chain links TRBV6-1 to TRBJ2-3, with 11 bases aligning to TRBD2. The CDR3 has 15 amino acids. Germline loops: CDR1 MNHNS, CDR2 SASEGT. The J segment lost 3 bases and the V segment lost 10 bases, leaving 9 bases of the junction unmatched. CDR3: CATCLAGGPTDTQYF. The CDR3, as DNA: TGTGCCACCTGTTTAGCGGGGGGGCCGACAGATACGCAGTATTTT.

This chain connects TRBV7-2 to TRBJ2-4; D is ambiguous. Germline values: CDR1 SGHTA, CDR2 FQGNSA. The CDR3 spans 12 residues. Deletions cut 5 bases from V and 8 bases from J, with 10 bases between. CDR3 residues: CASSQSLDIQYF. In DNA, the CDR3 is TGTGCCAGCAGCCAATCCCTAGACATTCAGTACTTC.

For the CDR3, the DNA is TGTGCCAGCAGTTTATCTCGGGGTAATGAGCAGTACTTC. Residues: CASSLSRGNEQYF. The V call is TRBV28, the J call TRBJ2-7; perhaps TRBD2 as D (5 bases). V was trimmed by 1 base and J by 7 bases, leaving 11 bases between them. CDR3 length: 13 amino acids. CDR1 is MDHEN, CDR2 SYDVKM, per germline.

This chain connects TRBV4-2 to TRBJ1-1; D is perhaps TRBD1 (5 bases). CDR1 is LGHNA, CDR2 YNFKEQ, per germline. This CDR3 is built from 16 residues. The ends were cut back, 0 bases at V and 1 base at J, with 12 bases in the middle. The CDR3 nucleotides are TGTGCCAGCAGCCAAGATCGTGCAGGGCCGAACACTGAAGCTTTCTTT. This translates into CASSQDRAGPNTEAFF.

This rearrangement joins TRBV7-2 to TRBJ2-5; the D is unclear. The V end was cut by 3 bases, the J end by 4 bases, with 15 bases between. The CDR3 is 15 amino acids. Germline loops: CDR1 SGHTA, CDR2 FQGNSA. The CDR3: CASSFDWSGLETQYF. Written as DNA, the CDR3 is TGTGCCAGCAGCTTCGACTGGAGTGGATTAGAGACCCAGTACTTC.

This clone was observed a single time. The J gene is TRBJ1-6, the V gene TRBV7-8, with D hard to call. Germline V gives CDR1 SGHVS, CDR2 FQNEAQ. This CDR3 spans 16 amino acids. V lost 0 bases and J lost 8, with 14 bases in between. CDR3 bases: TGTGCCAGCAGCTTAGCGTCCGGGAGAGGAGATTCACCCCTCCACTTT. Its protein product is CASSLASGRGDSPLHF.

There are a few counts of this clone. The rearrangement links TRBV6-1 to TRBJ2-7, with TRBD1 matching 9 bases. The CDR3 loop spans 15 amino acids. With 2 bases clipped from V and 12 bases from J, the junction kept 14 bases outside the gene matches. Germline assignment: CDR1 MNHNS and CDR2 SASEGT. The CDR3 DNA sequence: TGTGCCAGCAGTGAACGGGGGACAGGGCCTCTCGAGGGGTACTTC. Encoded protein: CASSERGTGPLEGYF.

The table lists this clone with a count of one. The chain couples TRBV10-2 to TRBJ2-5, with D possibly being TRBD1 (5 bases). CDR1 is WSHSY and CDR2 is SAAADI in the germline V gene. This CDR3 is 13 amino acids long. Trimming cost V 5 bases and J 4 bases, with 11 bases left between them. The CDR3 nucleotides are TGCGCCAGCAGTCAGGGCATGATAGAGACCCAGTACTTC. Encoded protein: CASSQGMIETQYF.

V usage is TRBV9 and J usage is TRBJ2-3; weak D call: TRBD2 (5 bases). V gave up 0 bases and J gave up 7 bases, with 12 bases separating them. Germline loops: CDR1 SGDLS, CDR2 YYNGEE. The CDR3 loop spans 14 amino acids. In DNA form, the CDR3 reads TGTGCCAGCAGCGTAGACGAGGGAAGGAATACGCAGTATTTT. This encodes CASSVDEGRNTQYF.

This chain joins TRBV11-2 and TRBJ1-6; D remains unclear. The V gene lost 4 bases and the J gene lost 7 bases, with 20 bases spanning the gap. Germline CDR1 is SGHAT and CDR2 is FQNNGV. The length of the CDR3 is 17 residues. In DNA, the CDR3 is TGTGCCAGCAGCTCTCCGGTCCGCGCGTCTCCCAATTCACCCCTCCACTTT. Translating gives CASSSPVRASPNSPLHF.

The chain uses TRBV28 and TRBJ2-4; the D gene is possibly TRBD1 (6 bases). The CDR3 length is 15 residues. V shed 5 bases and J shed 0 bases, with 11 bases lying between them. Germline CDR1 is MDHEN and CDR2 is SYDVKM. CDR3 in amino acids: CASSVTGPAKNIQYF. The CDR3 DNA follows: TGTGCCAGCAGTGTGACAGGCCCAGCCAAAAACATTCAGTACTTC.

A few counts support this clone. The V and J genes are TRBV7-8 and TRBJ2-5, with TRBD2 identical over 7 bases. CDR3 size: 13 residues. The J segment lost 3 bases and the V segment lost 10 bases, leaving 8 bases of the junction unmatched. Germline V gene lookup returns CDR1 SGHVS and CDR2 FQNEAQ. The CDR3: CANAAGVEETQYF. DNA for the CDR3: TGTGCCAACGCGGCGGGGGTTGAAGAGACCCAGTACTTC.

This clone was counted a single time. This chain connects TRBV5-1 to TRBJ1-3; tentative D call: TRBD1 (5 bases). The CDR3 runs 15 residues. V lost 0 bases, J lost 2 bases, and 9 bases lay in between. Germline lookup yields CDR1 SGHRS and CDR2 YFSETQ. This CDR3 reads CASSLVAGPGNTIYF. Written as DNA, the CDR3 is TGCGCCAGCAGCTTGGTCGCGGGACCTGGAAACACCATATATTTT.

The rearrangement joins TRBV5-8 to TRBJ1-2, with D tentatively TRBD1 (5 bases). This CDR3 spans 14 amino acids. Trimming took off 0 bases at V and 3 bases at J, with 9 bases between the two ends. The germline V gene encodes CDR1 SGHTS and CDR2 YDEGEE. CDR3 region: CASSLGGRDYGYTF. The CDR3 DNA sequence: TGTGCCAGCAGCTTGGGCGGCAGGGACTATGGCTACACCTTC.

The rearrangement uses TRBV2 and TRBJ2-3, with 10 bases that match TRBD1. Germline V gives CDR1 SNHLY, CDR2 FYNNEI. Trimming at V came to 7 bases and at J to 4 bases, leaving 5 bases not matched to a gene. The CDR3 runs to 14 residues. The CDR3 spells CASKGTGESDTQYF. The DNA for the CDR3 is TGTGCCAGCAAGGGGACAGGGGAGTCAGATACGCAGTATTTT.

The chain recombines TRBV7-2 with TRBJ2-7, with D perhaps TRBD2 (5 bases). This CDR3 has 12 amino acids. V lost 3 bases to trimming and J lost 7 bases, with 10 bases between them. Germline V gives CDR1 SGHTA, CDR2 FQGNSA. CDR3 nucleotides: TGTGCCAGCAGCTTCGGGGTGGGAGAGCAGTACTTC. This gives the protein CASSFGVGEQYF.

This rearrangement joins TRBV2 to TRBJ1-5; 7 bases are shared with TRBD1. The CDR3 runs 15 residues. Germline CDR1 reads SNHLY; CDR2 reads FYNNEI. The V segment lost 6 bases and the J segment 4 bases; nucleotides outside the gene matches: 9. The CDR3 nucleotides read TGTGCCAGCAGGGACGGGACAGCTTCTAATCAGCCCCAGCATTTT. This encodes CASRDGTASNQPQHF.

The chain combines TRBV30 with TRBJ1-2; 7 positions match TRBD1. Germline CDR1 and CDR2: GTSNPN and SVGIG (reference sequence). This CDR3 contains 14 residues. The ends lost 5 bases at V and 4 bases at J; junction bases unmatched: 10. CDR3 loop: CAWRTSGTAYGYTF. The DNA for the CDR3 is TGTGCCTGGCGTACGTCCGGGACAGCCTATGGCTACACCTTC.

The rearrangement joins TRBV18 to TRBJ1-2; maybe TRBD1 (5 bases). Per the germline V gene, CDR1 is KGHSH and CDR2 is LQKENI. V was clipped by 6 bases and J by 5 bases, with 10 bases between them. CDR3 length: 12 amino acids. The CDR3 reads CASSQEGYGYTF. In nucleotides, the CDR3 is TGTGCCAGCTCTCAGGAGGGGTATGGCTACACCTTC.

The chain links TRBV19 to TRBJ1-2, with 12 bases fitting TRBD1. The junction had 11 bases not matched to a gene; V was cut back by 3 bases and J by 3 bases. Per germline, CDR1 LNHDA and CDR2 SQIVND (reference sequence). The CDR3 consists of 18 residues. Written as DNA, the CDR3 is TGTGCCAGTAGTATGTTTCGGGACAGGGGGCGAAATCACTATGGCTACACCTTC. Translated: CASSMFRDRGRNHYGYTF.

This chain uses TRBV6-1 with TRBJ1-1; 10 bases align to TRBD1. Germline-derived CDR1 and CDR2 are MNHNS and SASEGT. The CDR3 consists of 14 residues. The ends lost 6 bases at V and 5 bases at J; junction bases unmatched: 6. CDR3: CASRVPGQGTEAFF. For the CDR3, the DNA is TGTGCCAGCAGAGTCCCGGGACAGGGGACTGAAGCTTTCTTT.

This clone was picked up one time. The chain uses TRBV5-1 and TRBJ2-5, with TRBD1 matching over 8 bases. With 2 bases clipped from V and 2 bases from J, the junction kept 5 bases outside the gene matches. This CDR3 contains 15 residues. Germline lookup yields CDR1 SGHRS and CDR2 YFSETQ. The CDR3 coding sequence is TGCGCCAGCAGCTTACAGGACAGGGCTCAAGAGACCCAGTACTTC. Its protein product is CASSLQDRAQETQYF. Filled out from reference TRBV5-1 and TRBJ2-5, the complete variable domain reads KAGVTQTPRYLIKTRGQQVTLSCSPISGHRSVSWYQQTPGQGLQFLFEYFSETQRNKGNFPGRFSGRQFSNSRSEMNVSTLELGDSALYLCASSLQDRAQETQYFGPGTRLLVL.

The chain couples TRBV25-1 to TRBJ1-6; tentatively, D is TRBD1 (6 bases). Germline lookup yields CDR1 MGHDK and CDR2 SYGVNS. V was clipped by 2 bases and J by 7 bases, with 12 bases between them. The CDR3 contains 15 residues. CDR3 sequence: CASSERGGRNSPLHF. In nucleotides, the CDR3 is TGTGCCAGCAGTGAAAGGGGGGGACGCAATTCACCCCTCCACTTT.

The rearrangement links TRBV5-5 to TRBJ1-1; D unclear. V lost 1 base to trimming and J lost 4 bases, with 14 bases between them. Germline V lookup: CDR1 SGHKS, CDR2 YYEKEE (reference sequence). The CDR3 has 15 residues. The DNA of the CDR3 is TGTGCCAGCAGCTTGTGGGCAGAACTTACCACTGAAGCTTTCTTT. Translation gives CASSLWAELTTEAFF.

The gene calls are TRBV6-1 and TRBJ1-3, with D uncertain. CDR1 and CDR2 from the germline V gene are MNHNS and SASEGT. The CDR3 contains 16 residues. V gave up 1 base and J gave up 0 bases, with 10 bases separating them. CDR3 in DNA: TGTGCCAGCAGTGAAGAATTCGGAGACTCTGGAAACACCATATATTTT. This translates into CASSEEFGDSGNTIYF.

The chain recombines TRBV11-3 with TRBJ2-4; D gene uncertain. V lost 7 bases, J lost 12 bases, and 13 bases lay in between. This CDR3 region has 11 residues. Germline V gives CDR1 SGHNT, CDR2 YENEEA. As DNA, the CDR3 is TGTGCCAGCACCCAGACATTAACTCAGTACTTC. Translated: CASTQTLTQYF.

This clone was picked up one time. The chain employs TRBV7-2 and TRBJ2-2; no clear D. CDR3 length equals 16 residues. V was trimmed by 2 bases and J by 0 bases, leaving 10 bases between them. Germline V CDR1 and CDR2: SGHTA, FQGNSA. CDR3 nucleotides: TGTGCCAGCAGCTTATGGGCCTTTTCGAACACCGGGGAGCTGTTTTTT. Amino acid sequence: CASSLWAFSNTGELFF.